Listed here are 5 T cell receptor beta chains from one sample, sequenced in a study of identical twins. TCRdb recomputed calls from the 5' RACE reads with MiXCR, one row per CDR3 protein. The profile shows about 890,000 distinct CDR3 sequences, approximately 13% of them singletons. These sequences were also reported in another study, on yellow fever vaccine responses in identical twins.

The sample consisted of PBMCs. The source of these receptors is a woman younger than 30 in good health.

This clonotype was found many times. The DNA for the CDR3 is TGCAGTGCCAACGGAGGGCCGTACGAGCAGTACTTC. The encoded protein is CSANGGPYEQYF. The chain is built from TRBV20-1 and TRBJ2-7; D might be TRBD2 (6 bases). The CDR3 has 12 amino acids. Germline-derived CDR1 and CDR2 are DFQATT and SNEGSKA (reference sequence). The V and J ends lost 6 bases and 4 bases respectively, with 13 bases between them.

V gene TRBV12-3 or TRBV12-4 combines with J gene TRBJ2-1, with D possibly matching TRBD2 (5 bases). Trimming pared 7 bases from V and 1 base from J, leaving 11 bases between. This CDR3 contains 14 residues. This CDR3 reads CASNQGRSYNEQFF. The CDR3 DNA follows: TGTGCCAGCAATCAAGGGAGATCCTACAATGAGCAGTTCTTC.

A note on this clonotype: This is likely a read error, given that the CDR3 carries no conserved phenylalanine or tryptophan at its end. The rearrangement links TRBV5-5 to TRBJ2-3; TRBD2 might be the D (5 bases). Germline-derived CDR1 and CDR2 are SGHKS and YYEKEE (reference sequence). This CDR3 contains 14 residues. Trimming removed 4 bases at V and 1 base at J, with 10 bases between. The CDR3 loop reads CASSLGMGTDTQYS. The CDR3, as DNA: TGTGCCAGCAGCCTCGGGATGGGCACAGATACGCAGTATTCT.

This clonotype occurred a few times. V and J are TRBV2 and TRBJ2-4, with D hard to call. Trimming shortened V by 2 bases and J by 8 bases, and 16 bases separated the two germline ends. Germline-derived CDR1 and CDR2 are SNHLY and FYNNEI. The CDR3 loop spans 15 amino acids. CDR3 nucleotides: TGTGCCAGCAGTGAAATCTCGGCCTCGGCGGACATTCAGTACTTC. Residues: CASSEISASADIQYF.

The chain employs TRBV20-1 and TRBJ2-1; 12 bases are a match to TRBD2. CDR3 length equals 14 residues. Germline-derived CDR1 and CDR2 are DFQATT and SNEGSKA (reference sequence). V trimming: 3 bases; J trimming: 9 bases; junction bases outside the gene matches: 6. CDR3 nucleotides: TGCAGTGCTAGTTCCCTAGCGGGAGGGTCTGAGCAGTTCTTC. It translates to CSASSLAGGSEQFF.